This T cell receptor (beta chain) was sequenced during a study of blood T cell repertoires in COVID-19. Looking at the study overall: PBMCs, B-cell-depleted T cells, or T cells were the source of the cDNA or gDNA that made up the material.

In the original workflow: By means of reference gene primer amplification, nucleated cell counts were estimated. The protocol was immunoSEQ multiplex PCR, while the TCRdb copy is restricted to in-frame clones and leaves out a portion. Clone size and the V and J calls come from that table; the DNA yielded D and trimming. The table records 100,000 to 110,000 clones, roughly nine tenths of them present only once. V was clipped by 5 bases and J by 2 bases; unmatched bases: 7. This CDR3 comprises 15 residues. CDR1 and CDR2 (germline): SEHNR, FQNEAQ (reference sequence). This receptor was identified in a man between 50 and 59 years old with active COVID-19. The sequencing sample was made of peripheral blood. This chain joins TRBV7-9 and TRBJ2-5, with 8 positions matching TRBD1. CDR3 coding DNA: TGTGCCAGCAGCCAACCTGGGACAGGACAAGAGACCCAGTACTTC. This encodes CASSQPGTGQETQYF.